These 5 T cell receptor beta chains were sequenced from one sample in a study of shared clonotypes between healthy human individuals. Clones were read by immunoSEQ multiplex PCR, and TCRdb kept only the in-frame ones, dropping some. Of about 490,000 clones in the sample, around 73% are singletons; the top ten hold about 12%. Sequencing was done on a sample of PBMCs. The receptor source for this set is a middle-aged woman in good health. Some clones in this sample may be carry-over from other donors' samples.

This clone has a single count. A read error is the likely source, as a far larger clone sits one nucleotide away. The chain is built from TRBV6-1 and TRBJ1-5; D might be TRBD1 (6 bases). The length of the CDR3 is 14 residues. Germline V gene data show CDR1 as MNHNS and CDR2 as SASEGT. The CDR3 nucleotides read TGTGCCAGCGCCCCCGAGGGGGGGGTTCAGACCCAGCATTTT. Translation: CASAPEGGVQTQHF.

The chain joins TRBV11-2 to TRBJ2-7; no clear D gene. Germline V gives CDR1 SGHAT, CDR2 FQNNGV. Trimming stripped 2 bases from V and 3 bases from J, with 5 bases between. This CDR3 contains 12 residues. This chain's CDR3 is CASSLFDYEQYF. For the CDR3, the DNA is TGTGCCAGCAGCTTATTCGACTACGAGCAGTACTTC.

On this clone: A single base separates this from a much larger clone, so it may be a read error. The CDR3 does not end in the conserved phenylalanine or tryptophan, so this is likely a read error. The chain combines TRBV11-2 with TRBJ1-1; D gene unclear. V lost 1 base to trimming and J lost 7 bases, with 7 bases between them. The germline V gene encodes CDR1 SGHAT and CDR2 FQNNGV. The CDR3 contains 12 residues. CDR3 in DNA: TGTGCCAGCAGCTTAGTAGGGCTTGAAGCTTTCTCT. Protein: CASSLVGLEAFS.

V and J are TRBV6-6 and TRBJ1-5; D possibly corresponds to TRBD1 (6 bases). Trimming removed 5 bases at V and 7 bases at J, with 12 bases between. The germline CDR1 and CDR2 sequences are MNHNY and SVGAGI (reference sequence). The CDR3 runs to 13 residues. CDR3 DNA: TGTGCCAGCAGTCCATACAGGGAACAGCCCCAGCATTTT. Translated, it gives CASSPYREQPQHF.

This clone came up a few times. Other DNA sequences within the sample encode an identical CDR3. This chain links TRBV5-1 with TRBJ2-7; unclear D gene. The V gene lost 0 bases and the J gene lost 0 bases, with 4 bases spanning the gap. Per germline, CDR1 SGHRS and CDR2 YFSETQ. This CDR3 has 13 residues. The CDR3: CASSLEVSYEQYF. The CDR3 nucleotides are TGCGCCAGCAGCTTGGAGGTCTCCTACGAGCAGTACTTC.